What follows are 14 T cell receptor beta chains derived from one specimen sequenced in a study of blood T cell repertoires in COVID-19. Using immunoSEQ multiplex PCR, the repertoire was profiled, and TCRdb retains in-frame clones only, with some absent. The data contain a few hundred thousand clones, just over 85% of them singletons. The sample taken for sequencing was PBMCs or T cells enriched from blood (not recorded which). The source of these receptors is a man between 25 and 39 years old who had recovered from COVID-19.

This clone has just one count. V and J are TRBV24-1 and TRBJ1-1; D possibly corresponds to TRBD1 (6 bases). This CDR3 is built from 16 residues. The V gene lost 5 bases and the J gene lost 1 base, with 16 bases spanning the gap. In germline, CDR1 is KGHDR, CDR2 SFDVKD. DNA of the CDR3: TGTGCCACCAGTGGCGCAGGGGTGCGTGGGAACACTGAAGCTTTCTTT. It encodes CATSGAGVRGNTEAFF.

This clone was recorded once. The chain has TRBV24-1 and TRBJ2-1; 9 bases match TRBD1. Germline assignment: CDR1 KGHDR and CDR2 SFDVKD. The CDR3 loop spans 16 amino acids. J was trimmed by 7 bases and V by 2 bases; bases with no gene match: 8. Written as DNA, the CDR3 is TGTGCCACCAGTGATTCAAACAGGGGGCTGTCAAATGAGCAGTTCTTC. It codes for CATSDSNRGLSNEQFF.

The chain combines TRBV3-1 (or the pseudogene TRBV3-2) with TRBJ2-1, with 16 bases matching TRBD2. Germline lookup yields CDR1 LGHDT and CDR2 YNNKEL (reference sequence). V trimming: 0 bases; J trimming: 3 bases; junction bases outside the gene matches: 8. This CDR3 contains 20 residues. DNA of the CDR3: TGTGCCAGCAGCCAAGAGCACGGGACTAGCGGGAGGGTAAACTACAATGAGCAGTTCTTC. Its translation is CASSQEHGTSGRVNYNEQFF.

The chain links TRBV6-1 to TRBJ1-3; 7 bases align to TRBD1. The V and J ends lost 1 base and 4 bases, in that order; junction bases with no gene match: 7. Germline assignment: CDR1 MNHNS and CDR2 SASEGT. This CDR3 contains 16 residues. This CDR3 is CASSEGYRGYGNTIYF. Here the CDR3 DNA reads TGTGCCAGCAGTGAAGGGTACAGGGGATACGGAAACACCATATATTTT.

The J gene is TRBJ1-2, the V gene TRBV6-1, with 8 bases matching TRBD1. The V segment lost 0 bases and the J segment 8 bases; nucleotides outside the gene matches: 11. CDR1 MNHNS and CDR2 SASEGT come from the germline V gene. The CDR3 has 16 residues. CDR3 in amino acids: CASSEALGQGAAGYTF. The CDR3 coding sequence is TGTGCCAGCAGTGAAGCGCTAGGCCAGGGGGCAGCCGGCTACACCTTC.

This clone was seen just once. The chain is built from TRBV19 and TRBJ1-3; 7 nucleotides agree with TRBD1. CDR3 length: 15 residues. Losses at the gene ends were 6 bases for V and 0 bases for J; bases not matched to a gene: 5. Germline CDR1 reads LNHDA; CDR2 reads SQIVND (reference sequence). The CDR3 spells CASSPDRSSGNTIYF. DNA of the CDR3: TGTGCCAGTAGCCCGGACAGGTCCTCTGGAAACACCATATATTTT. The whole variable domain, remainder taken from reference TRBV19 and TRBJ1-3, is DGGITQSPKYLFRKEGQNVTLSCEQNLNHDAMYWYRQDPGQGLRLIYYSQIVNDFQKGDIAEGYSVSREKKESFPLTVTSAQKNPTAFYLCASSPDRSSGNTIYFGEGSWLTVV.

This chain links TRBV7-6 with TRBJ2-2, with 10 bases lining up with TRBD2. The V gene end was trimmed by 1 base and the J gene end by 7 bases; junction bases not matched to a gene: 6. Germline assignment: CDR1 SGHVS and CDR2 FNYEAQ. CDR3 length: 16 amino acids. The chain's CDR3 is CASSLGSSGSGGELFF. The CDR3 DNA follows: TGTGCCAGCAGCTTAGGGTCTAGCGGGAGCGGCGGGGAGCTGTTTTTT.

V usage is TRBV14 and J usage is TRBJ1-2; D remains ambiguous. This CDR3 has 13 amino acids. CDR1 and CDR2 from the germline V gene are SGHDN and FVKESK. Trimming cost V 0 bases and J 3 bases, with 5 bases left between them. CDR3 residues: CASSQDIDYGYTF. Written as DNA, the CDR3 is TGTGCCAGCAGCCAAGATATAGACTATGGCTACACCTTC.

The chain carries TRBV5-1 and TRBJ1-4; 7 bases align to TRBD1. The CDR3 sequence is 13 residues long. Germline CDR1 is SGHRS and CDR2 is YFSETQ. V was pared by 4 bases and J by 7 bases, with 4 bases of the junction left unmatched. The CDR3 sequence is CASSENRGEKLFF. The CDR3 nucleotides are TGCGCCAGCAGCGAGAACAGGGGTGAAAAACTGTTTTTT. Drawing the rest from reference TRBV5-1 and TRBJ1-4, the complete variable domain is KAGVTQTPRYLIKTRGQQVTLSCSPISGHRSVSWYQQTPGQGLQFLFEYFSETQRNKGNFPGRFSGRQFSNSRSEMNVSTLELGDSALYLCASSENRGEKLFFGSGTQLSVL.

The chain links TRBV7-9 to TRBJ2-5, with a weak D call TRBD2 (7 bases). This CDR3 is 15 amino acids long. The ends were cut back, 1 base at V and 4 bases at J, with 13 bases in the middle. Germline V lookup: CDR1 SEHNR, CDR2 FQNEAQ (reference sequence). The CDR3 protein is CASSLVLGGGETQYF. For the CDR3, the DNA is TGTGCCAGCAGCTTAGTTTTGGGAGGGGGAGAGACCCAGTACTTC.

Concerning this clone: The limits of the CDR3 on the DNA are not certain, so only TCRdb's listed CDR3 is given. The V and J genes are TRBV12-2 and TRBJ2-5; TRBD2, the table's D call, was not compared with the DNA. TRBV12-2 is a pseudogene segment. From its first to its last residue, the CDR3 has 18 amino acids. CDR3 in amino acids: CASRSPLRVAGGSETQYF.

J is TRBJ1-2 and V is TRBV27, with TRBD1 matching over 7 bases. V shed 0 bases and J 8 bases; nucleotides not matched to a gene: 12. Looked up from germline, CDR1 is MNHEY and CDR2 is SMNVEV (reference sequence). The CDR3 is 16 residues long. In DNA form, the CDR3 reads TGTGCCAGCAGTTTATCGGGACAGCGCCATCGGTTAGGCTACACCTTC. Translating it yields CASSLSGQRHRLGYTF.

The rearrangement links TRBV28 to TRBJ1-1, with D tentatively TRBD1 (5 bases). This CDR3 contains 16 residues. Germline V CDR1 and CDR2: MDHEN, SYDVKM. The V gene lost 6 bases and the J gene lost 1 base, with 18 bases spanning the gap. This CDR3 reads CASSSTADSSNTEAFF. In DNA, the CDR3 is TGTGCCAGCAGCTCGACAGCAGACTCATCGAACACTGAAGCTTTCTTT. Full variable domain (rest looked up from reference TRBV28 and TRBJ1-1): DVKVTQSSRYLVKRTGEKVFLECVQDMDHENMFWYRQDPGLGLRLIYFSYDVKMKEKGDIPEGYSVSREKKERFSLILESASTNQTSMYLCASSSTADSSNTEAFFGQGTRLTVV.

Only one count was recorded for this clone. The chain uses TRBV5-5 and TRBJ2-5; TRBD2 might be the D (5 bases). V lost 4 bases and J lost 7, with 17 bases in between. CDR1 and CDR2 from the germline V gene are SGHKS and YYEKEE (reference sequence). The CDR3 is made up of 14 amino acids. The DNA of the CDR3 is TGTGCCAGCAGCCAAACCCTAGGAGGTGGGACCCAGTACTTC. Residues: CASSQTLGGGTQYF.